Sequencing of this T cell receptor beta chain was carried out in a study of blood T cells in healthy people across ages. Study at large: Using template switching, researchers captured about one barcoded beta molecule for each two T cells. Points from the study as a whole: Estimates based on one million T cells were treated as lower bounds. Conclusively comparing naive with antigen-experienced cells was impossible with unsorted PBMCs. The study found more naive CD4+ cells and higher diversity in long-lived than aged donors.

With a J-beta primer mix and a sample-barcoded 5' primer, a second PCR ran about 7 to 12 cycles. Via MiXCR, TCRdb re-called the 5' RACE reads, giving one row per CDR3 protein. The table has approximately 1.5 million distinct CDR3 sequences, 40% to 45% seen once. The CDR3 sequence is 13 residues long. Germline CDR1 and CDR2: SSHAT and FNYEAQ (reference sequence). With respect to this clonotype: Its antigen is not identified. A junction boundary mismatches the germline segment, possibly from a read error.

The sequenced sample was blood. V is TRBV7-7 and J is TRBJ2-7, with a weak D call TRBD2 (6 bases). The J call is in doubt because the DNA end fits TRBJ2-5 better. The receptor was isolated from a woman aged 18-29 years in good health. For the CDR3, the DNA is TGTGCTAGCAGCGTAGACCAGGGAGGGACCCAGTACTTC. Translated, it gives CASSVDQGGTQYF.